This T cell receptor (beta chain) emerged from a study of blood T cell repertoires in COVID-19. Germline CDR1 MNHNY, CDR2 SVGAGI (reference sequence). Unmatched junction bases numbered 4, after V lost 2 bases and J lost 1 base. CDR3 length: 16 residues. In the original analysis: Nucleated cell counts were estimated from reference gene primer amplification. The assay was immunoSEQ multiplex PCR, and TCRdb's table has in-frame clones only and misses some. The V and J calls and clone size are taken from that table; D and trimming were inferred from the DNA. The repertoire holds 150,000 to 180,000 clones, with around 79% as singletons. This clone has just one count.

Material for sequencing was peripheral blood. The rearrangement uses TRBV6-6 and TRBJ2-3, with 9 bases identical to TRBD2. The receptor was derived from a man at least 80 years old with acute or convalescent COVID-19. DNA of the CDR3: TGTGCCAGCAGTTACGGCGGCGGGGGGGGCACAGATACGCAGTATTTT. Translating it yields CASSYGGGGGTDTQYF.